This T cell receptor beta chain was recorded in a study of T cells in Graves' hyperthyroidism and ophthalmopathy (dated by TCRdb to the late 2010s). About the investigation overall: Peripheral blood samples were taken at initial diagnosis, before any treatment was given. To identify distinguishing TCR V-J signatures, a discovery cohort of around 100 patients was used, comprising 43 with Graves' ophthalmopathy and around 57 with stable Graves' hyperthyroidism. Prospective prediction of ophthalmopathy was tested in an independent validation cohort of 18 to 20 hyperthyroidism patients and 17 patients who later progressed to ophthalmopathy. The roughly 99 discovery patients were divided at random into training and test sets in a 7:3 ratio. Thyroid tissue and blood T-cell repertoires from about six Graves' hyperthyroidism patients were also compared in the study. Once sampling was done, hyperthyroidism patients were given methimazole at a starting dose of 30 mg daily, whereas ophthalmopathy patients were given high-dose intravenous methylprednisolone. According to the paper, TCR Vbeta CDR3 sequencing was carried out on around 140 peripheral blood samples, which came from about 45 ophthalmopathy, 80 or so hyperthyroidism and approximately 17 progressor patients.

Stable Graves' hyperthyroidism was defined as no progression to ophthalmopathy during 18 months of follow-up. Hyperthyroidism patients were newly diagnosed, with disease duration under 2 months, and aged 18 to 65 years. Exclusion was applied to patients with uncontrolled infections, other autoimmune diseases, pregnancy or lactation. Diagnoses relied on clinical symptoms, serum thyroxine and TRAb, thyroid ultrasound and orbital computed tomography. Ficoll-Paque density gradient centrifugation was used to isolate PBMCs from about 9.4 ml of fresh peripheral blood. Total RNA was extracted using Trizol reagent, and RNA quality was assessed on an Agilent 2100 Bioanalyzer. As to this clonotype: Its antigen is unknown. A read error is possible here, since a much larger clone lies one base away.

Taken from the germline V gene (reference sequence), the CDR1 and CDR2 loops are MNHEY and SMNVEV. The CDR3 measures 14 amino acids from cysteine to phenylalanine. Solely the CDR3 DNA is kept, with 42 bases framed from the first base. The TCR beta CDR3 regions were amplified from the RNA transcripts. The first round of RT-PCR for the TCR CDR3 was performed with the HTBI primer set and the Qiagen OneStep RT-PCR kit. Libraries were constructed in a second round of multiplex PCR, after which size selection and purification were performed. Sequencing of the libraries was done on an Illumina HiSeq2000 using paired-end 100 bp reads. The study's own analysis went as follows. SOAPnuke was used to process the raw data, throwing out any read that contained adapters or uncalled bases, had a mean Phred below 15, or lacked an exact constant-primer or identifier match. COPE v1.2.5 was used to merge high-quality paired reads, and clonotypes were defined as unique nucleotide sequences. MiTCR v1.1 was used to align the clonotypes against IMGT TRBV, TRBD and TRBJ reference segments. The analysis included only V-J combinations with a frequency above 0.0001, which together covered around 99% of the repertoires. The TCS score was defined as F50 (clonal expansion) divided by E x V (chaos), with BLOSUM62-based TCRdist calculated between CDR3 peptides within each V-J. Welch's t-statistics and random forest reduced roughly 540 V-J features to about 12, which were used in a naive Bayes classifier (R e1071). TCRdb reran the public reads through fastp at Q25 and MiXCR, keeping productive beta chains. Every distinct CDR3 protein forms one entry, paired with its most common genes and DNA. TCRdb's processing, not the authors' own work, is the source of the V and J calls. Recorded for this sample are around 500,000 distinct CDR3 sequences; about 14% of them occurred a single time. Approximately 15% of the sample goes to the ten largest clones.

Points the paper makes about the study in general: A model built on a 13 V-J signature distinguished ophthalmopathy from stable hyperthyroidism, reaching around 88% sensitivity and around 81% specificity in cross-validation and 80%/75% in testing. Most expanded thyroid clonotypes (frequency above 0.001) were also found in blood, which suggests that blood repertoires may mirror thyroid immune responses. In validation, the model predicted progression to ophthalmopathy with approximately 70% sensitivity and 72% to 85% specificity, a median of about 6.7 months before onset. Sample size was not statistically predetermined, and blinding of investigators to group allocation was not performed.

Sequencing was done on a sample of blood. The source of this sequence is a woman in her forties with Graves' hyperthyroidism. The rearranged segments are TRBV27 and TRBJ1-5; 8 middle bases align to TRBD1. The nucleotide sequence reads TGTGCCAGCAGTTGGACAGGGTTCAATCAGTCCCAGCATTTT. Its protein reads: CASSWTGFNQSQHF.